The 20 T cell receptor beta chains presented below share a single source sample, sequenced in a study of cytomegalovirus exposure and HLA in healthy donors. The PCR contained 60 Vbeta and 13 Jbeta primers. Here immunoSEQ multiplex PCR was the method, and the copy in TCRdb shows in-frame clones only, minus some. In the table there are around 94,000 clones, roughly 84% of which are singletons. The sample taken for sequencing was PBMCs. The receptors originated from a man between 18 and 35 years old in good health and CMV-seronegative.

DNA for the CDR3: TGTGCCAGCAGCGCCTCGGACACCCGGGAGGAAGCTTTCTTT. As protein: CASSASDTREEAFF. V gene TRBV9 combines with J gene TRBJ1-1, with D perhaps TRBD1 (5 bases). CDR1 and CDR2 from the germline V gene are SGDLS and YYNGEE. The V gene lost 3 bases and the J gene lost 8 bases, with 17 bases spanning the gap. The CDR3 spans 14 residues.

The CDR3 protein is CASSPRLAGVRYNEQFF. CDR3 DNA sequence: TGTGCCAGCAGCCCACGGCTAGCGGGAGTCCGCTACAATGAGCAGTTCTTC. This chain uses TRBV5-8 with TRBJ2-1; 10 bases map to TRBD2. V was pared by 4 bases and J by 3 bases, with 10 bases of the junction left unmatched. The CDR3 length is 17 residues. Germline lookup yields CDR1 SGHTS and CDR2 YDEGEE. Together with reference TRBV5-8 and TRBJ2-1, the CDR3 gives the full variable domain: EAGVTQSPTHLIKTRGQQATLRCSPISGHTSVYWYQQALGLGLQFLLWYDEGEERNRGNFPPRFSGRQFPNYSSELNVNALELEDSALYLCASSPRLAGVRYNEQFFGPGTRLTVL.

The chain is built from TRBV4-1 and TRBJ1-4; TRBD1 matches at 8 bases. This CDR3 is built from 17 residues. CDR1 and CDR2 (germline): MGHRA, YSYEKL. After removal of 3 bases from V and 8 bases from J, the junction contained 14 bases not matched to a gene. The CDR3 DNA reads TGCGCCAGCAGCCACGCCCTCAGGACAGGGTTAGCCGAAAAACTGTTTTTT. Residues: CASSHALRTGLAEKLFF.

J is TRBJ2-3 and V is TRBV5-4; 7 nucleotides match TRBD1. Germline V gene data show CDR1 as SGHNT and CDR2 as YYREEE (reference sequence). J was trimmed by 3 bases and V by 5 bases; bases with no gene match: 6. The CDR3 is 14 residues long. DNA of the CDR3: TGTGCCAGCAGACGAACAGGGGCTACAGATACGCAGTATTTT. It yields the protein CASRRTGATDTQYF. Using reference TRBV5-4 and TRBJ2-3 for the parts outside the CDR3, the full variable domain is ETGVTQSPTHLIKTRGQQVTLRCSSQSGHNTVSWYQQALGQGPQFIFQYYREEENGRGNFPPRFSGLQFPNYSSELNVNALELDDSALYLCASRRTGATDTQYFGPGTRLTVL.

The chain joins TRBV5-1 to TRBJ2-3, with TRBD1 matching 8 bases. From germline, CDR1 is SGHRS and CDR2 YFSETQ. The CDR3 spans 15 residues. J was trimmed by 3 bases and V by 4 bases; bases with no gene match: 7. CDR3 in DNA: TGCGCCAGCAGCCCAGGACAGGGTGGTACAGATACGCAGTATTTT. Translated: CASSPGQGGTDTQYF.

V usage is TRBV10-1 and J usage is TRBJ2-3; 7 bases are shared with TRBD1. The CDR3 is 13 amino acids. With V trimmed by 11 bases and J by 5 bases, 10 bases remained unmatched. CDR1 and CDR2 from the germline V gene are WNHNN and SYGVQD (reference sequence). CDR3 sequence reads: CAAQDRYGDTQYF. For the CDR3, the DNA is TGCGCCGCTCAGGACAGGTACGGAGATACGCAGTATTTT.

This clone was detected once. This rearrangement joins TRBV28 to TRBJ1-5; weak D call: TRBD1 (5 bases). Trimming cost V 5 bases and J 0 bases, with 17 bases left between them. From germline, CDR1 is MDHEN and CDR2 SYDVKM. This CDR3 region has 17 residues. DNA for the CDR3: TGTGCCAGCAGTCTCAGGGTCCCACCACATAGCAATCAGCCCCAGCATTTT. This encodes CASSLRVPPHSNQPQHF.

V is TRBV6-5 and J is TRBJ1-1, with 8 nucleotides matching TRBD1. V trimming: 4 bases; J trimming: 8 bases; junction bases outside the gene matches: 12. The germline CDR1 and CDR2 sequences are MNHEY and SVGAGI. The CDR3 length is 15 residues. This chain's CDR3 is CASSSFDRGPLEAFF. The CDR3 DNA sequence: TGTGCCAGCAGTTCCTTCGACAGGGGCCCCCTCGAAGCTTTCTTT.

V is TRBV28 and J is TRBJ2-2; the match to TRBD1 covers 8 bases. In germline, CDR1 is MDHEN, CDR2 SYDVKM. The CDR3 runs 13 residues. The V gene end was trimmed by 5 bases and the J gene end by 7 bases; junction bases not matched to a gene: 3. The CDR3 spells CASSITGGGELFF. The DNA for the CDR3 is TGTGCCAGCAGTATTACAGGGGGCGGGGAGCTGTTTTTT.

To note about this clone: The germline gene is not matched at one end of the junction; a read error may be the cause. The V call is TRBV28, the J call TRBJ2-4; 10 positions match TRBD1. The CDR3 sequence is 12 residues long. Germline CDR1 MDHEN, CDR2 SYDVKM. The CDR3 nucleotides are TGTGCCAGCAGTGCCCGGACAGGGGGTAGAGACTTC. Translation gives CASSARTGGRDF.

This chain links TRBV6-1 with TRBJ2-6; weak D call: TRBD1 (5 bases). The germline CDR1 and CDR2 sequences are MNHNS and SASEGT. The CDR3 length is 18 residues. V dropped 1 base and J dropped 0 bases, with 13 bases sitting between them. Here the CDR3 reads CASSEGFLRASGANVLTF. CDR3 nucleotides: TGTGCCAGCAGTGAAGGGTTCCTCAGGGCCTCTGGGGCCAACGTCCTGACTTTC.

The V call is TRBV11-2, the J call TRBJ1-4; 11 bases are shared with TRBD1. Per the germline V gene, CDR1 is SGHAT and CDR2 is FQNNGV. The CDR3 loop spans 14 amino acids. J gave up 13 bases and V 0 bases, and 4 bases lay outside the gene matches. As DNA, the CDR3 is TGTGCCAGCAGCTTAGAATCCGGGACAGGGGGACTGTTTTTT. Protein product: CASSLESGTGGLFF.

The chain combines TRBV27 with TRBJ2-5; 7 bases are a match to TRBD1. This CDR3 spans 12 amino acids. Germline CDR1 and CDR2: MNHEY and SMNVEV (reference sequence). V trimming: 7 bases; J trimming: 5 bases; junction bases outside the gene matches: 4. The CDR3 nucleotides are TGTGCCAGCAAACAGGGGAAGGAGACCCAGTACTTC. Protein: CASKQGKETQYF.

V and J are TRBV30 and TRBJ2-7; 13 bases agree with TRBD2. V shed 8 bases and J 6 bases; nucleotides not matched to a gene: 7. The CDR3 has 13 amino acids. The germline V gene has CDR1 GTSNPN and CDR2 SVGIG (reference sequence). This CDR3 is CAGMTSGRREQYF. The DNA of the CDR3 is TGTGCCGGGATGACTAGCGGGAGGCGCGAGCAGTACTTC.

In this sample, this clone turned up a few times. The chain recombines TRBV27 with TRBJ1-2; 7 bases are shared with TRBD1. V was pared by 10 bases and J by 4 bases, with 6 bases of the junction left unmatched. Germline V gene lookup returns CDR1 MNHEY and CDR2 SMNVEV (reference sequence). The CDR3 has 12 amino acids. The CDR3 coding sequence is TGTGCCACCTACAGGGGTTCCTATGGCTACACCTTC. Its translation is CATYRGSYGYTF.

This chain links TRBV9 with TRBJ2-1; 10 nucleotides match TRBD2. CDR3 length: 15 residues. V was pared by 1 base and J by 8 bases, with 6 bases of the junction left unmatched. CDR1 is SGDLS and CDR2 is YYNGEE in the germline V gene. The chain's CDR3 is CASSVNGLAGDEQFF. CDR3 DNA: TGTGCCAGCAGCGTAAATGGCCTAGCGGGAGATGAGCAGTTCTTC. Combining the CDR3 with reference TRBV9 and TRBJ2-1 gives the whole variable domain DSGVTQTPKHLITATGQRVTLRCSPRSGDLSVYWYQQSLDQGLQFLIQYYNGEERAKGNILERFSAQQFPDLHSELNLSSLELGDSALYFCASSVNGLAGDEQFFGPGTRLTVL.

The chain carries TRBV6-6 and TRBJ1-5; 8 positions match TRBD1. This CDR3 has 14 amino acids. J gave up 2 bases and V 7 bases, and 4 bases lay outside the gene matches. Looked up from germline, CDR1 is MNHNY and CDR2 is SVGAGI (reference sequence). The CDR3 DNA reads as TGTGCCAGCACAGACAGGGGAGGCAATCAGCCCCAGCATTTT. Its translation: CASTDRGGNQPQHF.

The chain uses TRBV7-2 and TRBJ2-7; D ambiguous. The CDR3 spans 12 residues. The germline V and J ends were trimmed by 2 bases and 2 bases, with 4 bases remaining between them. Germline V gene sequence: CDR1 SGHTA, CDR2 FQGNSA. This CDR3 is CASSLTAYEQYF. The CDR3, as DNA: TGTGCCAGCAGCTTAACAGCCTACGAGCAGTACTTC.

The chain carries TRBV5-1 and TRBJ1-1, with 7 bases aligning to TRBD1. This CDR3 contains 15 residues. CDR1 and CDR2 (germline): SGHRS, YFSETQ. J gave up 1 base and V 2 bases, and 5 bases lay outside the gene matches. The CDR3 bases are TGCGCCAGCAGCTTTACAGGGGTGCCGAACACTGAAGCTTTCTTT. Residues: CASSFTGVPNTEAFF.

The chain employs TRBV7-3 and TRBJ2-2; D is possibly TRBD1 (5 bases). V was trimmed by 2 bases and J by 6 bases, leaving 13 bases between them. This CDR3 region has 15 residues. In germline, CDR1 is SGHTA, CDR2 FQGTGA. In DNA, the CDR3 is TGTGCCAGCAGCTTAGGCCAGGGCCGTGCCGGGGAGCTGTTTTTT. Translating it yields CASSLGQGRAGELFF.